This TCR beta chain originates from a study of STAT5B mutations in CD4+ large granular lymphocyte leukemia. Sequencing was at survey level. Authors' analysis steps: A productive frequency of 2.59 x 10-5 was the lowest detectable. The repertoire was sequenced with immunoSEQ multiplex PCR; TCRdb's copy has only in-frame clones and lacks some. V and J calls plus clone size are reproduced from that table; the DNA served to infer D and trimming. The sample lists approximately 35,000 clones; about four fifths were seen once. This clone has only one observation. Buffy coats from healthy blood donors served as controls. The TCR comes from a human donor in good health. The specimen sequenced was CD4+ T cells from blood buffy coats.

The CDR3 nucleotides read TGTGCCAGCAGCGTAACCGGGACTAGGGACAATGAGCAGTTCTTC. It is translated as CASSVTGTRDNEQFF. The chain is built from TRBV9 and TRBJ2-1; the match to TRBD2 covers 8 bases. The germline gives CDR1 SGDLS, CDR2 YYNGEE. V gave up 1 base and J gave up 5 bases; unmatched junction bases: 5. This CDR3 contains 15 residues.